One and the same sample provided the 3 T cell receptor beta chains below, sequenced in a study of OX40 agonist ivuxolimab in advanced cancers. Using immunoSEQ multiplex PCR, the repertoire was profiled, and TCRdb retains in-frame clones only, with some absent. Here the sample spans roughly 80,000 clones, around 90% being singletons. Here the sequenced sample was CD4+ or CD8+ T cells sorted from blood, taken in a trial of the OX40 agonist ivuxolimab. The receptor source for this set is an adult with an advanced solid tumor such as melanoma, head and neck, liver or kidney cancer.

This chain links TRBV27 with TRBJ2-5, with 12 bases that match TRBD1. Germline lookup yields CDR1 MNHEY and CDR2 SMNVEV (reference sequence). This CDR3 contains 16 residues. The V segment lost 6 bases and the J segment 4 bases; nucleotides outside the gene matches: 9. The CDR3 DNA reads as TGTGCCAGCAGAACCGGGACAGGGGGCGGTGGAGAGACCCAGTACTTC. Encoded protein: CASRTGTGGGGETQYF.

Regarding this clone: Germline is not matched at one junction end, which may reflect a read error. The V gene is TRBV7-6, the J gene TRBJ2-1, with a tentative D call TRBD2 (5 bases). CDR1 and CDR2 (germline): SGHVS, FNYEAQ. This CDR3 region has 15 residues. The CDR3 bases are TGTGCCAGCAGCCCTCTAGGACTCTCCTACAATGGGCAGTTCTTC. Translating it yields CASSPLGLSYNGQFF. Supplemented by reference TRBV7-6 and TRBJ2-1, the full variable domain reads GAGVSQSPRYKVTKRGQDVALRCDPISGHVSLYWYRQALGQGPEFLTYFNYEAQQDKSGLPNDRFSAERPEGSISTLTIQRTEQRDSAMYRCASSPLGLSYNGQFFGPGTRLTVL.

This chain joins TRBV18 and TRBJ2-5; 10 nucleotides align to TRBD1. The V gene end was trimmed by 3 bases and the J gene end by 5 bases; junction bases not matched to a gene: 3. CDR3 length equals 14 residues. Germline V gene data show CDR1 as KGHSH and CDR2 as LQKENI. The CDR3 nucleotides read TGTGCCAGCTCACCGAGGGACAGGGGTGAGACCCAGTACTTC. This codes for CASSPRDRGETQYF.